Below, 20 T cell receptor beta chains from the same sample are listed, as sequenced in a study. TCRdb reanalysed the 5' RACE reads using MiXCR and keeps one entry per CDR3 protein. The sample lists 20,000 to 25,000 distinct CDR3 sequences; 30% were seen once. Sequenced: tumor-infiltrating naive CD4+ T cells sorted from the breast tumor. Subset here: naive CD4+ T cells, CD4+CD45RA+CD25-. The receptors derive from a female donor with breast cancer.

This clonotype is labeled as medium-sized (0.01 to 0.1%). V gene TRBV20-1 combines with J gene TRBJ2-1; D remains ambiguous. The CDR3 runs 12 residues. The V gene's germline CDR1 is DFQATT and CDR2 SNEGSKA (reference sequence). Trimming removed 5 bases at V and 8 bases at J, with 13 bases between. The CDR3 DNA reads TGCAGTGCTTACGCAGGTAGAGATGAGCAGTTCTTC. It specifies CSAYAGRDEQFF.

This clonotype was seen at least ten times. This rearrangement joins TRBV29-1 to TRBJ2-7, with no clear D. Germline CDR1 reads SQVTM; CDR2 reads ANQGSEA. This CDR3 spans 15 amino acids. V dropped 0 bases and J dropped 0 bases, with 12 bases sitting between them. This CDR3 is CSVEDPRISSYEQYF. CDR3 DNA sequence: TGCAGCGTTGAAGATCCCAGGATCAGCTCCTACGAGCAGTACTTC.

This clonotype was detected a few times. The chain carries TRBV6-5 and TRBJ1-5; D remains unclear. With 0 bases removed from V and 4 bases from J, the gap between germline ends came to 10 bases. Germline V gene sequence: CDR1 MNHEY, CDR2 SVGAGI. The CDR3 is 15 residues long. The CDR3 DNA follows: TGTGCCAGCAGTTACTCGTCGGGTCAAAATCAGCCCCAGCATTTT. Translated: CASSYSSGQNQPQHF.

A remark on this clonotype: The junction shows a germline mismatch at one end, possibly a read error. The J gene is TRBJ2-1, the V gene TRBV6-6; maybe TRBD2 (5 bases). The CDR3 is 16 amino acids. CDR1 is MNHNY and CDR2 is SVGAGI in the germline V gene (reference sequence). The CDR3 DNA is TGTGCCAGCAGTCAGTCTGAGGCTAGCCCCTACAGTGAGCAGTTCTTC. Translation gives CASSQSEASPYSEQFF.

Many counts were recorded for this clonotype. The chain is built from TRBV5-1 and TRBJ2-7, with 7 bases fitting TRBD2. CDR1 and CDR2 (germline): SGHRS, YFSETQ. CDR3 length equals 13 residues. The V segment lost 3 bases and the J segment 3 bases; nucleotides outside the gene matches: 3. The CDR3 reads CASSSGLGYEQYF. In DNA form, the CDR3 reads TGCGCCAGCAGCTCCGGACTAGGCTACGAGCAGTACTTC.

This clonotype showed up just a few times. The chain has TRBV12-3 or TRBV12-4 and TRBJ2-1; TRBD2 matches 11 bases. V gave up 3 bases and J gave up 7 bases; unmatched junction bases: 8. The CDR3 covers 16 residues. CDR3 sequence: CASSFGLAGGYNEQFF. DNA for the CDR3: TGTGCCAGCAGTTTCGGCCTAGCGGGAGGTTATAATGAGCAGTTCTTC.

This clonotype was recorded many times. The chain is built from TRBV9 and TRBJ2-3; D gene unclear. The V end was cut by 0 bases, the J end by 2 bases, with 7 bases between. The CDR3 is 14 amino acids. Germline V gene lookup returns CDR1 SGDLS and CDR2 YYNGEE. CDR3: CASSVGQPTDTQYF. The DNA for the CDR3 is TGTGCCAGCAGCGTAGGGCAGCCCACAGATACGCAGTATTTT.

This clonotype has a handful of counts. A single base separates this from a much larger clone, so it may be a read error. CDR3 nucleotide sequence: TGTGCCAGCGGACCTAGCGGGAGGGATGCCGGGGAGCTGTTTTTT. Amino acids: CASGPSGRDAGELFF. The chain employs TRBV12-3 or TRBV12-4 and TRBJ2-2; 12 bases agree with TRBD2. The CDR3 sequence is 15 residues long. The ends lost 8 bases at V and 6 bases at J; junction bases unmatched: 7.

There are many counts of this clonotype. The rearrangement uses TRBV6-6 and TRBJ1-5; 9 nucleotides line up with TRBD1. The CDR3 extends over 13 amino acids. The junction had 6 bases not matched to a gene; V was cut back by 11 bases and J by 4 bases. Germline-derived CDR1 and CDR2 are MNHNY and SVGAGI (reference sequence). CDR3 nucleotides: TGTGCCGGAACAGGGGGCGCGAATCAGCCCCAGCATTTT. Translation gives CAGTGGANQPQHF.

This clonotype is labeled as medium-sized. The CDR3 bases are TGCGCCAGCAGCTTGGTCTTGGGACTAGCGGGAGGATCCCCACAAGAGACCCAGTACTTC. This gives the protein CASSLVLGLAGGSPQETQYF. The genes are TRBV5-1 and TRBJ2-5, with 15 bases fitting TRBD2. The CDR3 length is 20 residues. Trimming removed 0 bases from V and 2 bases from J; junction bases left unmatched: 11. Per the germline V gene, CDR1 is SGHRS and CDR2 is YFSETQ.

CDR3 loop: CSARDRRTALSSNQPQHF. CDR3 bases: TGCAGTGCTAGAGATCGCCGGACAGCCCTTAGTAGCAATCAGCCCCAGCATTTT. The rearrangement joins TRBV20-1 to TRBJ1-5, with D perhaps matching TRBD1 (6 bases). V gave up 0 bases and J gave up 0 bases, with 18 bases separating them. CDR1 DFQATT and CDR2 SNEGSKA come from the germline V gene (reference sequence). The CDR3 totals 18 residues.

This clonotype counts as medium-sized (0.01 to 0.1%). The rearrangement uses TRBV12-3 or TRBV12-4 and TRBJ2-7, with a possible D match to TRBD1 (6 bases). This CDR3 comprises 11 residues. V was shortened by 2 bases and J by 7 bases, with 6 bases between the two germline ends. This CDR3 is CASSLQGEQYF. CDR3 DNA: TGTGCCAGCAGTTTACAGGGGGAGCAGTACTTC.

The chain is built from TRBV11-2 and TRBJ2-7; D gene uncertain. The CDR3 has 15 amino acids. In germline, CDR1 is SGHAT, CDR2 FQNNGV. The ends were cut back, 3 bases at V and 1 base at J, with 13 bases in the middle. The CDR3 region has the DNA TGTGCCAGCAGCTTCGAGACCCCAGGATCCTACGAGCAGTACTTC. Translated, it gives CASSFETPGSYEQYF.

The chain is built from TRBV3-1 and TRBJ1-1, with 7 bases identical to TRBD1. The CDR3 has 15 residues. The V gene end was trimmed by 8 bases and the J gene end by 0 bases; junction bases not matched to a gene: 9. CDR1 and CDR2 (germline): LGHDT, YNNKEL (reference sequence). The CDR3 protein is CASSTRGRMNTEAFF. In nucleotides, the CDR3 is TGTGCCAGCTCCACAAGGGGGCGGATGAACACTGAAGCTTTCTTT.

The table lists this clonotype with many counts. The CDR3 DNA reads TGTGCCAGCAGTTTGAGGGGCCGCGGGGGCTACACCTTC. It specifies CASSLRGRGGYTF. The chain joins TRBV12-3 or TRBV12-4 to TRBJ1-2, with TRBD1 as a possible D gene (5 bases). The length of the CDR3 is 13 residues. Trimming removed 3 bases at V and 8 bases at J, with 13 bases between.

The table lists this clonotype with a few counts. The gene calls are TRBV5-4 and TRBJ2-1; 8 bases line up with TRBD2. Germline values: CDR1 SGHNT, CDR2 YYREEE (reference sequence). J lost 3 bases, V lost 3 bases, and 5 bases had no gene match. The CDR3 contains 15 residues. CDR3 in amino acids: CASSYQRGLYNEQFF. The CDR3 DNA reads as TGTGCCAGCAGCTACCAGCGGGGGCTCTACAATGAGCAGTTCTTC.

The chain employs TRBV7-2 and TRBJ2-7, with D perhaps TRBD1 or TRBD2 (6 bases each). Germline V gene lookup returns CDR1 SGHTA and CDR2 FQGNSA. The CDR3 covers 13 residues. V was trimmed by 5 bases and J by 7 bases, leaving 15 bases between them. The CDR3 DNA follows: TGTGCCAGCAGCATATACGAGGGGGGAGAGCAGTACTTC. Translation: CASSIYEGGEQYF. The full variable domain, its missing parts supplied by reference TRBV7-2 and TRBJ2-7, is GAGVSQSPSNKVTEKGKDVELRCDPISGHTALYWYRQSLGQGLEFLIYFQGNSAPDKSGLPSDRFSAERTGGSVSTLTIQRTQQEDSAVYLCASSIYEGGEQYFGPGTRLTVT.

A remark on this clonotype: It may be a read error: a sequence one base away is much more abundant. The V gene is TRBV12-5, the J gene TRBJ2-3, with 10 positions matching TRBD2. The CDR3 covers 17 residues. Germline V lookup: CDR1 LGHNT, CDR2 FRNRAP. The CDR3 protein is CASGLVSSSGRADTQNF. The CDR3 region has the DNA TGTGCTAGTGGTTTGGTGTCTTCTAGCGGGAGAGCAGATACGCAGAATTTT. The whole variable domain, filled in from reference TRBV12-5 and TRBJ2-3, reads DARVTQTPRHKVTEMGQEVTMRCQPILGHNTVFWYRQTMMQGLELLAYFRNRAPLDDSGMPKDRFSAEMPDATLATLKIQPSEPRDSAVYFCASGLVSSSGRADTQNFGPGTRLTVL.

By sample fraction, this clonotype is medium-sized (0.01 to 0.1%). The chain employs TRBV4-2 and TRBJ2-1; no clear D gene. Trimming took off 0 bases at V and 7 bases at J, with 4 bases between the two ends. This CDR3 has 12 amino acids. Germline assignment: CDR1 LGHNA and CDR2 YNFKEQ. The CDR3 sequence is CASSQDRNEQFF. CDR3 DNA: TGTGCCAGCAGCCAAGATAGGAATGAGCAGTTCTTC.

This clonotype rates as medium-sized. CDR3 region: CASSLGDLDTEAFF. CDR3 nucleotide sequence: TGCGCCAGCAGCTTGGGGGATTTGGACACTGAAGCTTTCTTT. The chain joins TRBV5-1 to TRBJ1-1; no definite D call. Per germline, CDR1 SGHRS and CDR2 YFSETQ. This CDR3 contains 14 residues. V lost 0 bases and J 3 bases, leaving 9 bases between the germline ends.